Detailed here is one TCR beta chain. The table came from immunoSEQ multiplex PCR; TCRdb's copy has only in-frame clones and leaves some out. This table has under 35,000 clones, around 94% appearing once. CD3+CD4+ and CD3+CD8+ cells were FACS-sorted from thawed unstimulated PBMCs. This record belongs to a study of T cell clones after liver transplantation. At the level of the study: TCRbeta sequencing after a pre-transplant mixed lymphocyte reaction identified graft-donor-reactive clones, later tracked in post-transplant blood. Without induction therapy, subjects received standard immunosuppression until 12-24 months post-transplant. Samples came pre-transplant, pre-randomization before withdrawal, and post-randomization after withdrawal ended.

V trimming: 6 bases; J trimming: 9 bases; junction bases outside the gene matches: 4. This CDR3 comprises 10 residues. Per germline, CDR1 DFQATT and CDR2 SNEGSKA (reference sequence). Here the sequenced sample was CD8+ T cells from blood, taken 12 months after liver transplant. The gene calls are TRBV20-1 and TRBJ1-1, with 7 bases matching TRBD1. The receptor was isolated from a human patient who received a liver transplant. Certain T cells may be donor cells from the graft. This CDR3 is CSASTGKAFF. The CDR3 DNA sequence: TGCAGTGCGTCGACAGGGAAAGCTTTCTTT.